The 20 T cell receptor beta chains below were found in one sample sequenced in a study of cytomegalovirus exposure and HLA in healthy donors. Profiling relied on immunoSEQ multiplex PCR, and the TCRdb table lists in-frame clones only, not all of them. Seen here are roughly 150,000 clones, around 87% observed once, and the top ten hold roughly 9.4%. Material: PBMCs. These receptors all come from a young man in good health and CMV-seropositive.

This chain connects TRBV7-2 to TRBJ2-7, with D uncertain. Trimming stripped 1 base from V and 1 base from J, with 14 bases between. CDR1 SGHTA and CDR2 FQGNSA come from the germline V gene. This CDR3 spans 16 amino acids. Here the CDR3 DNA reads TGTGCCAGCAGCTTAGGATCAGGCGAAAGTTCCTACGAGCAGTACTTC. It is translated as CASSLGSGESSYEQYF. The variable domain in full, with the rest retrieved from reference TRBV7-2 and TRBJ2-7, is GAGVSQSPSNKVTEKGKDVELRCDPISGHTALYWYRQSLGQGLEFLIYFQGNSAPDKSGLPSDRFSAERTGGSVSTLTIQRTQQEDSAVYLCASSLGSGESSYEQYFGPGTRLTVT.

V usage is TRBV19 and J usage is TRBJ1-2; 8 bases are a match to TRBD1. J was trimmed by 4 bases and V by 4 bases; bases with no gene match: 8. Germline CDR1 LNHDA, CDR2 SQIVND (reference sequence). The CDR3 is 15 amino acids. The CDR3 bases are TGTGCCAGTAGTACCCCCAGGGGGCTTGGCTATGGCTACACCTTC. This sequence encodes CASSTPRGLGYGYTF.

This chain uses TRBV6-6 with TRBJ1-2, with TRBD1 identical over 7 bases. CDR1 MNHNY and CDR2 SVGAGI come from the germline V gene (reference sequence). After removal of 3 bases from V and 2 bases from J, the junction contained 3 bases not matched to a gene. The CDR3 is made up of 14 amino acids. The CDR3 spells CASSYGTENYGYTF. The CDR3 nucleotides are TGTGCCAGCAGTTATGGGACAGAGAACTATGGCTACACCTTC.

DNA for the CDR3: TGTGCCTGGGACGGAGGACAGATTGGTCAGCCCCAGCATTTT. Its translation: CAWDGGQIGQPQHF. The chain employs TRBV30 and TRBJ1-5; D is perhaps TRBD1 (6 bases). Germline assignment: CDR1 GTSNPN and CDR2 SVGIG (reference sequence). The CDR3 has 14 amino acids. Trimming cost V 5 bases and J 6 bases, with 17 bases left between them.

The genes are TRBV6-1 and TRBJ2-7; possibly TRBD2 for D (7 bases). This CDR3 region has 18 residues. Germline V gene lookup returns CDR1 MNHNS and CDR2 SASEGT. Trimming shortened V by 0 bases and J by 0 bases, and 18 bases separated the two germline ends. The CDR3 nucleotides read TGTGCCAGCAGTGAAGCCTGGGGGGGGGCCGCGAGCTCCTACGAGCAGTACTTC. Protein product: CASSEAWGGAASSYEQYF.

V usage is TRBV25-1 and J usage is TRBJ1-1; TRBD1 aligns across 8 bases. The CDR3 totals 15 residues. V shed 2 bases and J 1 base; nucleotides not matched to a gene: 3. Germline V gene sequence: CDR1 MGHDK, CDR2 SYGVNS. CDR3 in amino acids: CASSEQGAPNTEAFF. CDR3 in DNA: TGTGCCAGCAGTGAACAGGGGGCCCCGAACACTGAAGCTTTCTTT. The full variable domain, completed using reference TRBV25-1 and TRBJ1-1, is EADIYQTPRYLVIGTGKKITLECSQTMGHDKMYWYQQDPGMELHLIHYSYGVNSTEKGDLSSESTVSRIRTEHFPLTLESARPSHTSQYLCASSEQGAPNTEAFFGQGTRLTVV.

V usage is TRBV6-1 and J usage is TRBJ2-5, with 7 bases identical to TRBD1. The germline CDR1 and CDR2 sequences are MNHNS and SASEGT. The CDR3 contains 15 residues. After removal of 3 bases from V and 2 bases from J, the junction contained 6 bases not matched to a gene. CDR3 nucleotides: TGTGCCAGCAGTGAGGGGGCAGGGGGTCAAGAGACCCAGTACTTC. Protein sequence: CASSEGAGGQETQYF.

The chain recombines TRBV29-1 with TRBJ1-5; 8 bases are shared with TRBD1. J gave up 7 bases and V 6 bases, and 8 bases lay outside the gene matches. This CDR3 spans 13 amino acids. CDR1 and CDR2 (germline): SQVTM, ANQGSEA. The CDR3 here is CSVANRGEQPQHF. The CDR3 region has the DNA TGCAGCGTCGCGAACAGGGGGGAGCAGCCCCAGCATTTT.

This sequence joins TRBV19 and TRBJ2-3; TRBD2 aligns across 7 bases. The CDR3 has 13 residues. CDR1 LNHDA and CDR2 SQIVND come from the germline V gene (reference sequence). The trim removed 10 bases at V and 5 bases at J, leaving 9 bases unmatched. CDR3 residues: CAILWGEGDTQYF. CDR3 bases: TGTGCCATCCTCTGGGGGGAGGGAGATACGCAGTATTTT.

V usage is TRBV4-2 and J usage is TRBJ2-4, with 10 bases fitting TRBD1. V shed 4 bases, J shed 8 bases, and the junction held 14 bases outside the gene matches. CDR3 length: 17 residues. The germline CDR1 and CDR2 sequences are LGHNA and YNFKEQ. CDR3 nucleotide sequence: TGTGCCAGCAGCCTATACTTCGGGACAGGGGAGGGGGACATTCAGTACTTC. It is translated as CASSLYFGTGEGDIQYF.

V and J are TRBV11-2 and TRBJ1-2, with 8 bases that match TRBD1. The CDR3 sequence is 15 residues long. Germline CDR1 is SGHAT and CDR2 is FQNNGV. V lost 5 bases, J lost 5 bases, and 10 bases stayed unmatched. CDR3 nucleotides: TGTGCCAGCAGCCCGCGGGACAGGAGAATTTATGGCTACACCTTC. This codes for CASSPRDRRIYGYTF.

The J gene is TRBJ2-5, the V gene TRBV9, with D possibly TRBD2 on 6 matching bases. This CDR3 is built from 15 residues. Germline lookup yields CDR1 SGDLS and CDR2 YYNGEE. Deletions cut 4 bases from V and 3 bases from J, with 16 bases between. CDR3 region: CASSPNPGEKETQYF. CDR3 DNA: TGTGCCAGCAGCCCCAACCCGGGAGAAAAAGAGACCCAGTACTTC. Together with reference TRBV9 and TRBJ2-5, the CDR3 gives the full variable domain: DSGVTQTPKHLITATGQRVTLRCSPRSGDLSVYWYQQSLDQGLQFLIQYYNGEERAKGNILERFSAQQFPDLHSELNLSSLELGDSALYFCASSPNPGEKETQYFGPGTRLLVL.

The V call is TRBV29-1, the J call TRBJ1-1, with D perhaps TRBD1 (6 bases). This CDR3 is built from 15 residues. Germline V gene data show CDR1 as SQVTM and CDR2 as ANQGSEA. V was pared by 1 base and J by 6 bases, with 18 bases between. The CDR3 DNA follows: TGCAGCGTTGAAGCTGCGTCAACAGGGATTCCTGAAGCTTTCTTT. Translating gives CSVEAASTGIPEAFF.

The rearrangement uses TRBV27 and TRBJ1-4; D might be TRBD1 (6 bases). This CDR3 region has 14 residues. Germline V gene lookup returns CDR1 MNHEY and CDR2 SMNVEV (reference sequence). V was trimmed by 8 bases and J by 10 bases, leaving 20 bases between them. This chain's CDR3 is CASHIRGGIGKLFF. CDR3 coding DNA: TGTGCCAGCCATATCCGGGGGGGCATTGGAAAACTGTTTTTT.

The V gene is TRBV28, the J gene TRBJ2-7, with D possibly TRBD1 on 5 matching bases. V shed 2 bases and J shed 1 base, with 18 bases lying between them. This CDR3 spans 17 amino acids. Germline loops: CDR1 MDHEN, CDR2 SYDVKM. The CDR3 DNA reads TGTGCCAGCAGTTTAGGAAGGACATCCCGCCCATCCTACGAGCAGTACTTC. Translation gives CASSLGRTSRPSYEQYF.

This rearrangement joins TRBV5-4 to TRBJ2-3; TRBD2 aligns across 12 bases. Germline CDR1 SGHNT, CDR2 YYREEE (reference sequence). The length of the CDR3 is 16 residues. Losses at the gene ends were 5 bases for V and 6 bases for J; bases not matched to a gene: 10. The CDR3 coding sequence is TGTGCCAGCAGGCCCCAGTACCTAGCGGGAGGGGATACGCAGTATTTT. Protein sequence: CASRPQYLAGGDTQYF.

J is TRBJ2-7 and V is TRBV10-3; D is possibly TRBD2 (6 bases). Germline V gives CDR1 ENHRY, CDR2 SYGVKD. The CDR3 sequence is 14 residues long. Trimming pared 5 bases from V and 0 bases from J, leaving 11 bases between. The CDR3, as DNA: TGTGCCATCAGTCTAGCGCATAGCTCCTACGAGCAGTACTTC. Residues: CAISLAHSSYEQYF.

This clone has a handful of counts. This chain uses TRBV6-5 with TRBJ2-1; 9 bases map to TRBD2. The CDR3 runs to 12 residues. Germline values: CDR1 MNHEY, CDR2 SVGAGI. The ends lost 6 bases at V and 9 bases at J; junction bases unmatched: 3. The CDR3 sequence is CASREAGGEQFF. The CDR3, as DNA: TGTGCCAGCAGGGAAGCGGGGGGTGAGCAGTTCTTC.

This clone was counted once. The J gene is TRBJ2-5, the V gene TRBV6-5; D not certain. Trimming left V 2 bases short and J 9 bases short, with 16 bases between. Looked up from germline, CDR1 is MNHEY and CDR2 is SVGAGI. The CDR3 consists of 14 residues. The CDR3 sequence is CASSYDRRIRSQYF. DNA for the CDR3: TGTGCCAGCAGTTACGATCGGCGAATCAGGTCCCAGTACTTC.

The chain joins TRBV27 to TRBJ2-7; 10 bases match TRBD1. Germline CDR1 MNHEY, CDR2 SMNVEV (reference sequence). The CDR3 is 14 residues long. Trimming removed 5 bases from V and 2 bases from J; junction bases left unmatched: 3. The CDR3 DNA follows: TGTGCCAGCAGTCGGACAGGGGGTGCCTACGAGCAGTACTTC. Translating it yields CASSRTGGAYEQYF.